The 25 T cell receptor beta chains below come from one sample, sequenced in a study of blood T cell repertoires in COVID-19. Repertoires were generated with immunoSEQ multiplex PCR, while TCRdb's copy carries only in-frame clones and drops some. Of about 73,000 clones listed, more than 80% were seen once; the top ten hold approximately 20%. The sequencing input was peripheral blood. The receptors stem from a woman in her 70s with acute or convalescent COVID-19.

The chain joins TRBV6-6 to TRBJ1-3; D not resolved. This CDR3 comprises 13 residues. Trimming removed 6 bases at V and 4 bases at J, with 10 bases between. Germline V gene data show CDR1 as MNHNY and CDR2 as SVGAGI (reference sequence). In nucleotides, the CDR3 is TGTGCCAGCAGGACTTACTCCGGAAACACCATATATTTT. This codes for CASRTYSGNTIYF.

V usage is TRBV6-5 and J usage is TRBJ2-1; 11 positions agree with TRBD2. V was clipped by 4 bases and J by 4 bases; unmatched bases: 6. The CDR3 has 16 amino acids. Germline V lookup: CDR1 MNHEY, CDR2 SVGAGI. CDR3 nucleotide sequence: TGTGCCAGCAGTTCCTTGACTAGCGGGAATTACAATGAGCAGTTCTTC. It codes for CASSSLTSGNYNEQFF.

The rearrangement uses TRBV19 and TRBJ1-3; no clear D gene. Germline CDR1 is LNHDA and CDR2 is SQIVND (reference sequence). V was clipped by 6 bases and J by 3 bases, with 15 bases between them. This CDR3 has 15 amino acids. The CDR3 DNA follows: TGTGCCAGTAGCAACCCGGGAGGTTTTGGAAACACCATATATTTT. Translation: CASSNPGGFGNTIYF.

The V and J genes are TRBV11-2 and TRBJ2-5, with TRBD2 matching 13 bases. V was clipped by 6 bases and J by 4 bases; unmatched bases: 8. Germline assignment: CDR1 SGHAT and CDR2 FQNNGV. The CDR3 covers 16 residues. CDR3 in amino acids: CASSLTSGRAGETQYF. The CDR3 bases are TGTGCCAGCAGTCTCACTAGCGGGAGGGCCGGAGAGACCCAGTACTTC.

V is TRBV28 and J is TRBJ1-2, with D tentatively TRBD1 (5 bases). CDR1 and CDR2 (germline): MDHEN, SYDVKM. V was clipped by 8 bases and J by 4 bases, with 14 bases between them. This CDR3 has 13 residues. This chain's CDR3 is CASRGQGSYGYTF. In DNA, the CDR3 is TGTGCCAGCCGTGGGCAGGGCTCCTATGGCTACACCTTC.

The chain carries TRBV3-1 (or the pseudogene TRBV3-2) and TRBJ2-7; perhaps TRBD1 as D (5 bases). This CDR3 comprises 12 residues. The germline CDR1 and CDR2 sequences are LGHDT and YNNKEL (reference sequence). Trimming took 2 bases from V and 3 from J, leaving 5 bases between them. CDR3 amino acids: CASSQQGYEQYF. CDR3 nucleotide sequence: TGTGCCAGCAGCCAACAGGGCTACGAGCAGTACTTC.

The V gene is TRBV29-1, the J gene TRBJ2-7, with D hard to call. V was shortened by 3 bases and J by 1 base, with 10 bases between the two germline ends. Per germline, CDR1 SQVTM and CDR2 ANQGSEA. The CDR3 contains 13 residues. The CDR3, as DNA: TGCAGCGTTGAGGTAGCTAAGTCCTACGAGCAGTACTTC. Translation gives CSVEVAKSYEQYF.

This clone was seen once. One end of the junction varies from germline; a read error may be responsible. The V and J genes are TRBV13 and TRBJ2-7; 10 bases are a match to TRBD2. Per germline, CDR1 PRHDT and CDR2 FYEKMQ (reference sequence). This CDR3 is built from 17 residues. CDR3 DNA: TGTGCCAGCAGCTTAGAGAACCTAGCGGGAGCCTCCCACGAGCAGTACTTC. As protein: CASSLENLAGASHEQYF.

This sequence joins TRBV4-1 and TRBJ1-2; D not certain. With 4 bases removed from V and 5 bases from J, the gap between germline ends came to 17 bases. Germline V gene sequence: CDR1 MGHRA, CDR2 YSYEKL. The CDR3 runs 15 residues. The CDR3 here is CASSPTWEKVYGYTF. The CDR3 DNA sequence: TGCGCCAGCAGCCCTACTTGGGAGAAGGTTTATGGCTACACCTTC.

The chain has TRBV27 and TRBJ2-5; D is perhaps TRBD1 (6 bases). CDR3 length: 14 amino acids. V lost 2 bases and J lost 4, with 11 bases in between. The germline V gene has CDR1 MNHEY and CDR2 SMNVEV (reference sequence). DNA for the CDR3: TGTGCCAGCAGTTTAGCAGGGGCCGGAGAGACCCAGTACTTC. Translating gives CASSLAGAGETQYF.

The chain couples TRBV7-9 to TRBJ1-1; D gene unclear. V gave up 5 bases and J gave up 3 bases, with 13 bases separating them. Germline V gene data show CDR1 as SEHNR and CDR2 as FQNEAQ (reference sequence). This CDR3 region has 14 residues. CDR3: CASSHSGIDTEAFF. CDR3 in DNA: TGTGCCAGCAGCCACAGCGGGATAGACACTGAAGCTTTCTTT.

To note about this clone: This CDR3 is also generated by other DNA sequences in the sample. V usage is TRBV18 and J usage is TRBJ2-7; 11 bases match TRBD2. Germline lookup yields CDR1 KGHSH and CDR2 LQKENI. The CDR3 is 16 residues long. V was clipped by 0 bases and J by 3 bases; unmatched bases: 4. The CDR3 DNA sequence: TGTGCCAGCTCACCACCGGGCCTAGCGGGAGGCTACGAGCAGTACTTC. Translated: CASSPPGLAGGYEQYF. The full variable domain, rest sourced from reference TRBV18 and TRBJ2-7, is NAGVMQNPRHLVRRRGQEARLRCSPMKGHSHVYWYRQLPEEGLKFMVYLQKENIIDESGMPKERFSAEFPKEGPSILRIQQVVRGDSAAYFCASSPPGLAGGYEQYFGPGTRLTVT.

V usage is TRBV28 and J usage is TRBJ2-3; 13 bases line up with TRBD2. The CDR3 extends over 17 amino acids. The junction had 9 bases not matched to a gene; V was cut back by 4 bases and J by 5 bases. Germline lookup yields CDR1 MDHEN and CDR2 SYDVKM. CDR3 residues: CASSSPTSGRAGDTQYF. CDR3 bases: TGTGCCAGCAGTTCCCCAACTAGCGGGAGGGCCGGAGATACGCAGTATTTT. The full variable domain, with the rest looked up from reference TRBV28 and TRBJ2-3, is DVKVTQSSRYLVKRTGEKVFLECVQDMDHENMFWYRQDPGLGLRLIYFSYDVKMKEKGDIPEGYSVSREKKERFSLILESASTNQTSMYLCASSSPTSGRAGDTQYFGPGTRLTVL.

This clone came up a few times. The CDR3 loop reads CASSLKEYTQYF. The CDR3 DNA reads as TGTGCCAGCAGCCTCAAGGAGTATACGCAGTATTTT. The chain combines TRBV3-1 (or the pseudogene TRBV3-2) with TRBJ2-3; D unresolved. Germline V lookup: CDR1 LGHDT, CDR2 YNNKEL (reference sequence). With 4 bases removed from V and 7 bases from J, the gap between germline ends came to 9 bases. There are 12 residues in the CDR3.

This clone was seen a handful of times. CDR3 bases: TGTGCCAGCAGCCCGCAGGGACAGGGGCGCAATCAGCCCCAGCATTTT. It specifies CASSPQGQGRNQPQHF. V gene TRBV5-6 combines with J gene TRBJ1-5; 10 bases line up with TRBD1. In germline, CDR1 is SGHDT, CDR2 YYEEEE. V shed 4 bases, J shed 2 bases, and the junction held 6 bases outside the gene matches. The CDR3 runs 16 residues.

The chain employs TRBV7-9 and TRBJ2-7; D is unresolved. The CDR3 loop spans 18 amino acids. Trimming took 3 bases from V and 0 from J, leaving 21 bases between them. Germline V gene data show CDR1 as SEHNR and CDR2 as FQNEAQ (reference sequence). CDR3 coding DNA: TGTGCCAGCAGCTTGCCCAGTGAGACACCCCCTCGCTCCTACGAGCAGTACTTC. Protein sequence: CASSLPSETPPRSYEQYF.

The genes are TRBV5-6 and TRBJ2-5, with 11 bases lining up with TRBD2. V lost 2 bases, J lost 2 bases, and 2 bases stayed unmatched. The germline V gene has CDR1 SGHDT and CDR2 YYEEEE. This CDR3 contains 15 residues. CDR3 DNA sequence: TGTGCCAGCAGCTTAAGACTAGCGGGACAAGAGACCCAGTACTTC. Translating gives CASSLRLAGQETQYF.

This clone has just one count. The chain is built from TRBV5-6 and TRBJ1-1; tentatively, D is TRBD1 (5 bases). Trimming removed 2 bases from V and 3 bases from J, with 11 bases in between. Germline-derived CDR1 and CDR2 are SGHDT and YYEEEE. This CDR3 is 14 amino acids long. CDR3 DNA sequence: TGTGCCAGCAGCTTCGGGGGAGGGGACACTGAAGCTTTCTTT. Protein sequence: CASSFGGGDTEAFF.

The rearrangement joins TRBV11-3 to TRBJ2-7; D possibly corresponds to TRBD1 (6 bases). Trimming cost V 6 bases and J 3 bases, with 18 bases left between them. This CDR3 contains 15 residues. Germline-derived CDR1 and CDR2 are SGHNT and YENEEA. CDR3 DNA sequence: TGTGCCAGCAGAACTTCGACAGGTCACCGCTACGAGCAGTACTTC. Encoded protein: CASRTSTGHRYEQYF.

The chain uses TRBV2 and TRBJ1-5; 7 bases match TRBD1. The germline V gene encodes CDR1 SNHLY and CDR2 FYNNEI. J lost 1 base, V lost 6 bases, and 6 bases had no gene match. CDR3 length equals 15 residues. CDR3 residues: CASSLEGASNQPQHF. DNA of the CDR3: TGTGCCAGCAGCCTCGAGGGGGCCAGCAATCAGCCCCAGCATTTT.

Only a few counts were recorded for this clone. CDR3 residues: CASSQEYKSANEKLFF. In DNA form, the CDR3 reads TGTGCCAGCAGCCAAGAGTATAAGAGCGCAAATGAAAAACTGTTTTTT. This chain links TRBV4-2 with TRBJ1-4, with D unclear. V was pared by 0 bases and J by 5 bases, with 13 bases between. The CDR3 is made up of 16 amino acids. Germline-derived CDR1 and CDR2 are LGHNA and YNFKEQ.

This clone is a singleton in its sample. This chain joins TRBV4-1 and TRBJ1-6, with D unclear. CDR3 length: 19 amino acids. Germline V gene sequence: CDR1 MGHRA, CDR2 YSYEKL. The V and J ends lost 0 bases and 8 bases respectively, with 23 bases between them. DNA for the CDR3: TGCGCCAGCAGCCAAGATGCGGGTCAGTATGAAGAACCCTATTCACCCCTCCACTTT. Protein sequence: CASSQDAGQYEEPYSPLHF.

The J gene is TRBJ1-3, the V gene TRBV19; D may be TRBD1 (5 bases). This CDR3 has 15 amino acids. V was pared by 6 bases and J by 2 bases, with 14 bases between. Germline V gene sequence: CDR1 LNHDA, CDR2 SQIVND (reference sequence). The CDR3 loop reads CASSLTDTPGNTIYF. The CDR3 bases are TGTGCCAGTAGCTTAACGGACACACCTGGAAACACCATATATTTT.

The chain combines TRBV5-1 with TRBJ2-2; 7 bases fit TRBD2. Germline CDR1 is SGHRS and CDR2 is YFSETQ. Trimming at V came to 0 bases and at J to 5 bases, leaving 7 bases not matched to a gene. The CDR3 is 16 residues long. DNA for the CDR3: TGCGCCAGCAGCTTGGTCCCGGGAGCGGGGACCGGGGAGCTGTTTTTT. Amino acid sequence: CASSLVPGAGTGELFF.

The chain uses TRBV5-1 and TRBJ1-1; unclear D gene. The CDR3 extends over 15 amino acids. CDR1 SGHRS and CDR2 YFSETQ come from the germline V gene. V was clipped by 0 bases and J by 7 bases, with 16 bases between them. The CDR3 nucleotides are TGCGCCAGCAGCTTGGAGTTGGCGGGAGGGCGTGAAGCTTTCTTT. Its translation is CASSLELAGGREAFF.